Listed below are T cell receptor beta chains from one sample, sequenced in a study of OX40 agonist ivuxolimab in advanced cancers. The protocol was immunoSEQ multiplex PCR, while the TCRdb copy is restricted to in-frame clones and leaves out a portion. This sample has fewer than 55,000 clones; 70% to 90% occur once, and the top ten carry 13% to 15%. The sequences come from CD4+ or CD8+ T cells sorted from blood, collected in a trial of the OX40 agonist ivuxolimab. The receptors originated from an adult with an advanced solid tumor such as melanoma, head and neck, liver or kidney cancer. Each CDR3 is given with its conserved first and last residue. The D gene is left open where the match is weak. Rows give clone size only sometimes, using once, few, many, or a class for an expanded clone.

cdr3_nt	cdr3_aa	d_call	j_call	clone_size	v_call
TGTGCCAGTAGCTTAAGCGGGGCGCGTTACAATGAGCAGTTCTTC	CASSLSGARYNEQFF	TRBD2	TRBJ2-1	-	TRBV19
TGTGCCTGGAGTGTGGTCTATGGCTACACCTTC	CAWSVVYGYTF	-	TRBJ1-2	-	TRBV30
TGTGCCACCAGCAGAGGGACAGGGGGTGGGGATGAGCAGTTCTTC	CATSRGTGGGDEQFF	TRBD1	TRBJ2-1	-	TRBV15
TGTGCCAGCAGTTACTCGAACGTGAACACTGAAGCTTTCTTT	CASSYSNVNTEAFF	-	TRBJ1-1	-	TRBV6-5
TGTGCCAGTAGAGTAGCGGGGAACCCCACAGAGACCCAGTACTTC	CASRVAGNPTETQYF	TRBD2	TRBJ2-5	-	TRBV19
TGCGCCAGCAGCCACAACGAAAGAGGCTATGGCTACACCTTC	CASSHNERGYGYTF	-	TRBJ1-2	-	TRBV4-1
TGTGCCACCAGCAGAGAGTCAACTAATGAAAAACTGTTTTTT	CATSRESTNEKLFF	-	TRBJ1-4	once	TRBV15
TGTGCCAGCAGGGCGACCTACGAGCAGTACTTC	CASRATYEQYF	-	TRBJ2-7	few	TRBV2
TGTGCCAGCAGTGACTCTATAGAGACGGATACGCAGTATTTT	CASSDSIETDTQYF	-	TRBJ2-3	-	TRBV6-4
TGCGCCAGCAGCCCAGGGACAGATTACGAGCAGTACTTC	CASSPGTDYEQYF	TRBD1	TRBJ2-7	-	TRBV4-1
TGTGCCAGCAGCGTAGGTGGCAGTCATTCACCCCTCCACTTT	CASSVGGSHSPLHF	-	TRBJ1-6	-	TRBV9
TGTGCCAGCAGCTTAGCCTCCCATAGCTCCTACAATGAGCAGTTCTTC	CASSLASHSSYNEQFF	-	TRBJ2-1	-	TRBV7-9
TGTGCCAGCAGCTTAGGAGTCGAGAAGTTCTTC	CASSLGVEKFF	-	TRBJ2-1	-	TRBV7-9
TGCGCCAGCAGCTCAGGGGGCCGGAACACTGAAGCTTTCTTT	CASSSGGRNTEAFF	TRBD1	TRBJ1-1	-	TRBV5-1
TGTGCCAGCAGCTTGAGGCAGGGAGCAGATACGCAGTATTTT	CASSLRQGADTQYF	-	TRBJ2-3	-	TRBV5-5
TGTGCCAGCAGCAACACCCCAGGGTGGGGTCTTCAAGAGACCCAGTACTTC	CASSNTPGWGLQETQYF	-	TRBJ2-5	-	TRBV5-6
TGCGCCAGCAGCTTGGCGGAGGCTGGGGCCAACGTCCTGACTTTC	CASSLAEAGANVLTF	-	TRBJ2-6	-	TRBV5-1
TGTGCCAGCACTGTAGGCAGGCTTGAAGCTTTCTTT	CASTVGRLEAFF	-	TRBJ1-1	-	TRBV2
TGTGCCAGCAGCTTGCAGAACTACTATGGCTACACCTTC	CASSLQNYYGYTF	-	TRBJ1-2	-	TRBV7-9
TGTGCCAGCAGTTTATCGATTTGGGGAGATAATGAGCAGTTCTTC	CASSLSIWGDNEQFF	-	TRBJ2-1	-	TRBV27
TGTGCCAGCACCCCCGGGATGGAGACCTCCGAGCAGTACTTC	CASTPGMETSEQYF	-	TRBJ2-7	-	TRBV2
TGTGCCAGTAGTACCTCGACTAGCGGGGGGGCAGACACCGGGGAGCTGTTTTTT	CASSTSTSGGADTGELFF	TRBD2	TRBJ2-2	-	TRBV19
TGTGCCAGCAGTTTATCGCAGGGGCTCACCTACGAGCAGTACTTC	CASSLSQGLTYEQYF	-	TRBJ2-7	once	TRBV27
TGTGCCACCCAAAAGGGGTACAATCAGCCCCAGCATTTT	CATQKGYNQPQHF	-	TRBJ1-5	-	TRBV19
TGTGCCAGCAGTTTCGACAGGGTGTATGGCTACACCTTC	CASSFDRVYGYTF	TRBD1	TRBJ1-2	-	TRBV6-5
TGTGCCAGCAGCCTACTCTCACGAGATACGCAGTATTTT	CASSLLSRDTQYF	-	TRBJ2-3	-	TRBV27
TGTGCCGTAGGGGGTGACCCGGATACGCAGTATTTT	CAVGGDPDTQYF	-	TRBJ2-3	-	TRBV6-6
TGCGCCAGCAGCCAAGGGACTAGCGGGATGTACAATGAGCAGTTCTTC	CASSQGTSGMYNEQFF	TRBD2	TRBJ2-1	-	TRBV4-1
TGTGCCAGCAGTTACGCTAGCGGGGGAAATAATGAGCAGTTCTTC	CASSYASGGNNEQFF	TRBD2	TRBJ2-1	-	TRBV6-5
TGTGCCAGCAGCGAGGCGGACAGGGGGATCGACGAGCAGTACTTC	CASSEADRGIDEQYF	TRBD1	TRBJ2-7	many	TRBV5-4